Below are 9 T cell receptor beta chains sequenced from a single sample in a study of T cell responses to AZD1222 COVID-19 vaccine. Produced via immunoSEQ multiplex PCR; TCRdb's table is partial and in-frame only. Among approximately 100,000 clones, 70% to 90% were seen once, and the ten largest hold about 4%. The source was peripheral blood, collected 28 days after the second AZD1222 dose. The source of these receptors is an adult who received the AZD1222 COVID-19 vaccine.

The CDR3 sequence: CASSLANPTDTQYF. In nucleotides, the CDR3 is TGCGCCAGCAGCTTGGCCAACCCCACAGATACGCAGTATTTT. This chain connects TRBV5-1 to TRBJ2-3; no clear D gene. The CDR3 has 14 amino acids. V was cut by 0 bases and J by 2 bases, with 7 bases left in between. Germline loops: CDR1 SGHRS, CDR2 YFSETQ.

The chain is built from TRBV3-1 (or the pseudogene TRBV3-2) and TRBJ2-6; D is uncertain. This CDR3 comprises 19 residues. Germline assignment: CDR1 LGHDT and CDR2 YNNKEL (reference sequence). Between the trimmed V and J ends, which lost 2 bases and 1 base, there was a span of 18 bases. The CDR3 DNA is TGTGCCAGCAGCCAATCCACCTTACTCCCCCCTTCTGGGGCCAACGTCCTGACTTTC. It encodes CASSQSTLLPPSGANVLTF.

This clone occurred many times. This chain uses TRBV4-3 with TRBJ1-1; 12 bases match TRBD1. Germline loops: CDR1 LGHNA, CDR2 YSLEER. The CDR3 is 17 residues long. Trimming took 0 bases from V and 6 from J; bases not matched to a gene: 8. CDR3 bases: TGCGCCAGCAGCCAAGAGGGACAGGGGGCGCTTCAGCCTGAAGCTTTCTTT. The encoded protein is CASSQEGQGALQPEAFF.

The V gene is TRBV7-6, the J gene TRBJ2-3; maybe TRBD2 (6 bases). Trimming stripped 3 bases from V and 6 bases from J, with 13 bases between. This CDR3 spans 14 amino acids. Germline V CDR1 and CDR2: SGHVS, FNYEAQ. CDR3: CASSFSSVADTQYF. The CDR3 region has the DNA TGTGCCAGCAGCTTTTCTAGCGTCGCCGATACGCAGTATTTT.

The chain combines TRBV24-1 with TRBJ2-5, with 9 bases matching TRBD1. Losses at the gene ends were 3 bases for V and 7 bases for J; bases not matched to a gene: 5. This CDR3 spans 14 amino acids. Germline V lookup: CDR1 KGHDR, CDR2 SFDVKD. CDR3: CATSDGTGSGTQYF. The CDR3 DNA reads TGTGCCACCAGTGATGGGACAGGGTCGGGGACCCAGTACTTC.

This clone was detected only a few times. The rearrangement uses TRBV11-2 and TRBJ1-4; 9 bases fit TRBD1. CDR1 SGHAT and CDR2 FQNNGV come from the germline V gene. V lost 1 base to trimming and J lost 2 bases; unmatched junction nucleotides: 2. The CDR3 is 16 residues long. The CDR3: CASSLAGTGTNEKLFF. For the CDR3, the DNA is TGTGCCAGCAGCTTAGCTGGGACAGGGACTAATGAAAAACTGTTTTTT.

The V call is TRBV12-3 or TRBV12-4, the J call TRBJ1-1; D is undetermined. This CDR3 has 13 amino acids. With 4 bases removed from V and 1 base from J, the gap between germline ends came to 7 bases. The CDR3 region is CASSYQQNTEAFF. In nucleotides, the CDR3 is TGTGCCAGCAGTTACCAACAGAACACTGAAGCTTTCTTT.

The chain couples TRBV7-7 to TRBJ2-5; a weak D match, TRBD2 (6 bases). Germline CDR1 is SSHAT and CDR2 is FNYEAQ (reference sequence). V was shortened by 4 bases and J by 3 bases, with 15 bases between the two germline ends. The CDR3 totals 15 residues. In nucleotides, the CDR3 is TGTGCCAGCAGCTCGGGACTGTGGGGGGAAGAGACCCAGTACTTC. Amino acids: CASSSGLWGEETQYF. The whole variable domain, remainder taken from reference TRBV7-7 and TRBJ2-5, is GAGVSQSPRYKVTKRGQDVTLRCDPISSHATLYWYQQALGQGPEFLTYFNYEAQPDKSGLPSDRFSAERPEGSISTLTIQRTEQRDSAMYRCASSSGLWGEETQYFGPGTRLLVL.

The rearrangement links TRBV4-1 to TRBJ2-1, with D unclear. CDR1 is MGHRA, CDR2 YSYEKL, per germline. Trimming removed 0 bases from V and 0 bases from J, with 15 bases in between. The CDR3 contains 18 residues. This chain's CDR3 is CASSQELGQQSSYNEQFF. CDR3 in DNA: TGCGCCAGCAGCCAAGAACTTGGCCAGCAGAGCTCCTACAATGAGCAGTTCTTC.